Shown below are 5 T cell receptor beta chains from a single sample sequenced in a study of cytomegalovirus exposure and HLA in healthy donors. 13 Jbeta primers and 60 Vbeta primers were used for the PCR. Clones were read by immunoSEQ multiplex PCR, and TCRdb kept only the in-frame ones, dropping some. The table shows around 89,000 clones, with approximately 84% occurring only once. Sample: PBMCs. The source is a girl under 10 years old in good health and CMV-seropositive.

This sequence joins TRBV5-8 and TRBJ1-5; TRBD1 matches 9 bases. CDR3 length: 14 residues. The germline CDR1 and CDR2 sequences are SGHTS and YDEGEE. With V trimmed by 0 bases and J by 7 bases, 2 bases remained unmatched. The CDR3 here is CASSLADRGQPQHF. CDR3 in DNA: TGTGCCAGCAGCTTGGCAGACAGGGGGCAGCCCCAGCATTTT.

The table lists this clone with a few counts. CDR3 region: CASNAVASGSWYEQYF. Here the CDR3 DNA reads TGCGCCAGCAATGCCGTTGCAAGCGGGAGCTGGTACGAGCAGTACTTC. The genes are TRBV5-1 and TRBJ2-7, with 8 bases matching TRBD2. Looked up from germline, CDR1 is SGHRS and CDR2 is YFSETQ. CDR3 length: 16 residues. Trimming at V came to 6 bases and at J to 4 bases, leaving 15 bases not matched to a gene.

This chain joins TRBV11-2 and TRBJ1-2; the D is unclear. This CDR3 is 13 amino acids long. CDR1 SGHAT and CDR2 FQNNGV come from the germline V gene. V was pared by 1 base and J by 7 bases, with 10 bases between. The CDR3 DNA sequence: TGTGCCAGCAGCTTAGGTATCGATAGTGGCTACACCTTC. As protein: CASSLGIDSGYTF.

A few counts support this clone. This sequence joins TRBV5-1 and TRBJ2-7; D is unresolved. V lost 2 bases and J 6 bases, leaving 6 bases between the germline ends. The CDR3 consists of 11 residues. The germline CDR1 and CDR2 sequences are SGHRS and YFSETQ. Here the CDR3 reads CASSLASEQYF. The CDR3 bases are TGCGCCAGCAGCTTAGCAAGCGAGCAGTACTTC.

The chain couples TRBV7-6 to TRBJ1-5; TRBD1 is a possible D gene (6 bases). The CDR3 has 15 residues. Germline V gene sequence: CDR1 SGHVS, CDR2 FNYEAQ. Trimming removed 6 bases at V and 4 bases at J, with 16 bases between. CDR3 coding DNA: TGTGCCAGCAGTCTAACCCAGGGGCCGAATCAGCCCCAGCATTTT. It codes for CASSLTQGPNQPQHF.